These 26 T cell receptor beta chains were all obtained from the same sample, sequenced in a study of graft-versus-host responses after intestinal transplantation. Sequencing was performed with immunoSEQ multiplex PCR; in TCRdb, only in-frame clones are kept and a portion is missing. The sample lists just under 55,000 clones, 75% to 95% seen once, with 5% to 6.5% in the top ten. Specimen: PBMCs, collected roughly 660 days after intestinal transplant. These receptors were taken from a human patient who received an intestinal transplant, so some T cells may come from the graft donor.

CDR3 sequence: CASRNPGSSYEQYF. CDR3 DNA: TGTGCCAGCAGAAACCCTGGGAGCTCCTACGAGCAGTACTTC. The gene calls are TRBV6-5 and TRBJ2-5; D may be TRBD2 (5 bases). The DNA end favors TRBJ2-7, so the J call may be wrong. The CDR3 totals 14 residues. Germline V CDR1 and CDR2: MNHEY, SVGAGI.

The rearrangement uses TRBV21-1 and TRBJ2-2; the D call TRBD1 from the table was never checked on the DNA. TRBV21-1 is recorded as a pseudogene. The CDR3 loop spans 14 amino acids. As DNA, the CDR3 is TGTGCCAGCCCCCAGGCACCCAACACCGGGGAGCTGTTTTTT. Translation gives CASPQAPNTGELFF.

This clone appeared once. The chain links TRBV4-1 to TRBJ2-3; D unclear. CDR3 length: 18 residues. Deletions cut 4 bases from V and 0 bases from J, with 20 bases between. Germline V gene data show CDR1 as MGHRA and CDR2 as YSYEKL. CDR3 nucleotide sequence: TGCGCCAGCAGCCCCACCGGGCTCCATTTCCCAAGCACAGATACGCAGTATTTT. It translates to CASSPTGLHFPSTDTQYF.

This clone appeared a single time. The rearrangement joins TRBV11-3 to TRBJ2-7; no clear D. Germline assignment: CDR1 SGHNT and CDR2 YENEEA. CDR3 length equals 13 residues. V lost 1 base to trimming and J lost 0 bases, with 4 bases between them. In DNA, the CDR3 is TGTGCCAGCAGCTTAGGTGTCTCCTACGAGCAGTACTTC. Translation: CASSLGVSYEQYF. The full variable domain, with the rest looked up from reference TRBV11-3 and TRBJ2-7, is EAGVVQSPRYKIIEKKQPVAFWCNPISGHNTLYWYLQNLGQGPELLIRYENEEAVDDSQLPKDRFSAERLKGVDSTLKIQPAELGDSAVYLCASSLGVSYEQYFGPGTRLTVT.

The CDR3 loop is CAILQGGSPGNTIYF. The CDR3 DNA reads as TGTGCCATCCTCCAGGGGGGGTCGCCTGGAAACACCATATATTTT. The chain employs TRBV7-9 and TRBJ1-3, with 7 bases lining up with TRBD1. The germline V gene has CDR1 SEHNR and CDR2 FQNEAQ (reference sequence). V dropped 10 bases and J dropped 2; count of bases not matched to a gene: 11. The CDR3 contains 15 residues.

This chain uses TRBV11-3 with TRBJ2-5; 7 nucleotides line up with TRBD2. Trimming cost V 8 bases and J 11 bases; bases outside gene matches: 8. The germline V gene has CDR1 SGHNT and CDR2 YENEEA. The CDR3 runs to 11 residues. The CDR3 DNA sequence: TGTGCCAGCTCGTATGGGGGGGAGCAGTACTTC. It is translated as CASSYGGEQYF.

The V and J genes are TRBV7-9 and TRBJ1-5; the D gene is possibly TRBD1 (5 bases). CDR1 and CDR2 (germline): SEHNR, FQNEAQ (reference sequence). Trimming removed 5 bases from V and 7 bases from J, with 12 bases in between. The CDR3 consists of 13 residues. This CDR3 is CASSRYGAQPQHF. The CDR3 DNA reads TGTGCCAGCAGCCGATATGGGGCGCAGCCCCAGCATTTT.

This chain uses TRBV5-5 with TRBJ2-7; possible D gene TRBD2, 7 bases. The CDR3 totals 15 residues. Germline lookup yields CDR1 SGHKS and CDR2 YYEKEE (reference sequence). V lost 3 bases and J lost 0, with 13 bases in between. The CDR3 DNA reads TGTGCCAGCAGCTCCAGGCGGGGGCACTCCTACGAGCAGTACTTC. This sequence encodes CASSSRRGHSYEQYF.

The chain joins TRBV23-1 to TRBJ2-3; a weak D match, TRBD1 (7 bases). TRBV23-1 falls under the ORF class, with uncertain function. The CDR3 runs 20 residues. Trimming cost V 0 bases and J 2 bases, with 24 bases left between them. The CDR3 nucleotides are TGCGCCAGCAGTCAATCAACCCAGGGGGGCGAAGGGGCCCTCACAGATACGCAGTATTTT. Its protein product is CASSQSTQGGEGALTDTQYF.

This chain joins TRBV29-1 and TRBJ2-5; D remains ambiguous. Germline assignment: CDR1 SQVTM and CDR2 ANQGSEA. The V end was cut by 4 bases, the J end by 2 bases, with 2 bases between. The CDR3 runs to 10 residues. The CDR3 nucleotides are TGCAGCGTTGCACAAGAGACCCAGTACTTC. It codes for CSVAQETQYF.

The rearrangement links TRBV5-8 to TRBJ1-6; tentatively, D is TRBD1 (6 bases). Germline-derived CDR1 and CDR2 are SGHTS and YDEGEE. V lost 0 bases and J 12 bases, leaving 13 bases between the germline ends. The CDR3 has 14 residues. This CDR3 reads CASSLERQGLPLHF. The CDR3 nucleotides read TGTGCCAGCAGCTTGGAGCGTCAGGGGTTACCCCTCCACTTT.

DNA of the CDR3: TGTGCCAGCAGTGAAGACTTCAGTCCGTACACTGAAGCTTTCTTT. Amino acid sequence: CASSEDFSPYTEAFF. The genes are TRBV6-1 and TRBJ1-1; D unresolved. The CDR3 loop spans 15 amino acids. Germline CDR1 and CDR2: MNHNS and SASEGT. V was shortened by 1 base and J by 3 bases, with 12 bases between the two germline ends.

The chain is built from TRBV5-1 and TRBJ1-1; D not certain. Trimming stripped 1 base from V and 2 bases from J, with 9 bases between. The CDR3 is made up of 14 amino acids. The germline CDR1 and CDR2 sequences are SGHRS and YFSETQ. The CDR3 sequence is CASSLRPANTEAFF. DNA for the CDR3: TGCGCCAGCAGCTTGCGTCCAGCCAACACTGAAGCTTTCTTT.

This chain uses TRBV10-3 with TRBJ2-7; 11 nucleotides line up with TRBD2. Trimming removed 2 bases from V and 0 bases from J; junction bases left unmatched: 6. The CDR3 loop spans 17 amino acids. Germline values: CDR1 ENHRY, CDR2 SYGVKD. The CDR3 is CAISEPVLAGDSYEQYF. The CDR3 DNA sequence: TGTGCCATCAGTGAGCCAGTACTAGCGGGGGACTCCTACGAGCAGTACTTC.

The chain is built from TRBV7-9 and TRBJ2-1; 9 bases match TRBD1. CDR1 SEHNR and CDR2 FQNEAQ come from the germline V gene (reference sequence). Losses at the gene ends were 3 bases for V and 6 bases for J; bases not matched to a gene: 9. The CDR3 runs to 16 residues. CDR3 DNA sequence: TGTGCCAGCAGCTTGCCGGAAGGACAGGGGATCAATGAGCAGTTCTTC. It is translated as CASSLPEGQGINEQFF.

The rearrangement joins TRBV5-6 to TRBJ1-4, with D hard to call. This CDR3 has 14 amino acids. Trimming took 4 bases from V and 8 from J, leaving 15 bases between them. CDR1 is SGHDT and CDR2 is YYEEEE in the germline V gene. The CDR3 DNA sequence: TGTGCCAGCAGCCGTGGGCGGGCCGGCGAAAAACTGTTTTTT. This translates into CASSRGRAGEKLFF.

This CDR3 is CASSPGTGLWDTQYF. The CDR3 DNA sequence: TGTGCCAGCAGTCCCGGGACAGGGCTTTGGGATACGCAGTATTTT. The chain carries TRBV27 and TRBJ2-3; 9 positions match TRBD1. The V and J ends lost 5 bases and 6 bases, in that order; junction bases with no gene match: 9. The CDR3 spans 15 residues. CDR1 and CDR2 from the germline V gene are MNHEY and SMNVEV (reference sequence).

The chain recombines TRBV5-4 with TRBJ2-5, with TRBD2 matching 7 bases. The CDR3 sequence is 15 residues long. V gave up 4 bases and J gave up 2 bases; unmatched junction bases: 8. CDR1 and CDR2 from the germline V gene are SGHNT and YYREEE (reference sequence). CDR3 sequence (DNA): TGTGCCAGCAGCCGTGACGGTAGCGGGCAAGAGACCCAGTACTTC. This codes for CASSRDGSGQETQYF.

This clone was seen once. This chain connects TRBV5-1 to TRBJ2-1; D not certain. The CDR3 is 13 residues long. Germline assignment: CDR1 SGHRS and CDR2 YFSETQ. Trimming left V 1 base short and J 6 bases short, with 8 bases between. In DNA, the CDR3 is TGCGCCAGCAGCTTGAGGCAACGCAATGAGCAGTTCTTC. Residues: CASSLRQRNEQFF.

The genes are TRBV7-6 and TRBJ1-6; D not certain. V lost 1 base and J 0 bases, leaving 4 bases between the germline ends. CDR1 and CDR2 from the germline V gene are SGHVS and FNYEAQ. The CDR3 contains 15 residues. CDR3 DNA: TGTGCCAGCAGCTTAGGGAGCTCCTATAATTCACCCCTCCACTTT. Residues: CASSLGSSYNSPLHF.

The table lists this clone with a count of one. This chain uses TRBV7-3 with TRBJ2-7, with 9 bases fitting TRBD2. Germline-derived CDR1 and CDR2 are SGHTA and FQGTGA. V shed 5 bases, J shed 3 bases, and the junction held 5 bases outside the gene matches. The CDR3 consists of 14 residues. In nucleotides, the CDR3 is TGTGCCAGCAGCCCTAGCGGGGCCCGCTACGAGCAGTACTTC. This gives the protein CASSPSGARYEQYF.

J is TRBJ1-5 and V is TRBV6-1; no reliable D call. V was shortened by 7 bases and J by 7 bases, with 11 bases between the two germline ends. Germline V gives CDR1 MNHNS, CDR2 SASEGT. The CDR3 runs 12 residues. CDR3 sequence (DNA): TGTGCCAGCATGCGGGGTAACCAGCCCCAGCATTTT. Its translation is CASMRGNQPQHF.

V is TRBV14 and J is TRBJ2-3; D remains unclear. Germline V gene sequence: CDR1 SGHDN, CDR2 FVKESK. The CDR3 length is 15 residues. V was cut by 0 bases and J by 1 base, with 8 bases left in between. The CDR3 DNA reads TGTGCCAGCAGCCAAGACCTAGTTCGCACAGATACGCAGTATTTT. Translating gives CASSQDLVRTDTQYF. The full variable domain, its missing parts supplied by reference TRBV14 and TRBJ2-3, is EAGVTQFPSHSVIEKGQTVTLRCDPISGHDNLYWYRRVMGKEIKFLLHFVKESKQDESGMPNNRFLAERTGGTYSTLKVQPAELEDSGVYFCASSQDLVRTDTQYFGPGTRLTVL.

Written as DNA, the CDR3 is TGCGCCAGCAGTGAGCGCCAGGGAGGTCCTCCCTACGAGCAGTACTTC. Protein: CASSERQGGPPYEQYF. This rearrangement joins TRBV10-2 to TRBJ2-7, with D perhaps TRBD2 (6 bases). The CDR3 loop spans 16 amino acids. Germline CDR1 is WSHSY and CDR2 is SAAADI. The ends were cut back, 2 bases at V and 2 bases at J, with 16 bases in the middle.

The rearrangement joins TRBV5-1 to TRBJ2-3; 8 bases are shared with TRBD2. The CDR3 runs 20 residues. CDR1 and CDR2 (germline): SGHRS, YFSETQ. With V trimmed by 3 bases and J by 5 bases, 23 bases remained unmatched. Here the CDR3 DNA reads TGCGCCAGCAGCTCGAAAACGCCTCTTAAAAACGGGGGGGCCGGAGATACGCAGTATTTT. Translated: CASSSKTPLKNGGAGDTQYF.

The V gene is TRBV10-3, the J gene TRBJ1-5; weak D call: TRBD1 (5 bases). Germline V gene lookup returns CDR1 ENHRY and CDR2 SYGVKD. The CDR3 is 15 residues long. V lost 6 bases, J lost 0 bases, and 12 bases lay in between. CDR3 DNA: TGTGCCATCAGCGCATCGGGGGATAGCAATCAGCCCCAGCATTTT. Translation: CAISASGDSNQPQHF.